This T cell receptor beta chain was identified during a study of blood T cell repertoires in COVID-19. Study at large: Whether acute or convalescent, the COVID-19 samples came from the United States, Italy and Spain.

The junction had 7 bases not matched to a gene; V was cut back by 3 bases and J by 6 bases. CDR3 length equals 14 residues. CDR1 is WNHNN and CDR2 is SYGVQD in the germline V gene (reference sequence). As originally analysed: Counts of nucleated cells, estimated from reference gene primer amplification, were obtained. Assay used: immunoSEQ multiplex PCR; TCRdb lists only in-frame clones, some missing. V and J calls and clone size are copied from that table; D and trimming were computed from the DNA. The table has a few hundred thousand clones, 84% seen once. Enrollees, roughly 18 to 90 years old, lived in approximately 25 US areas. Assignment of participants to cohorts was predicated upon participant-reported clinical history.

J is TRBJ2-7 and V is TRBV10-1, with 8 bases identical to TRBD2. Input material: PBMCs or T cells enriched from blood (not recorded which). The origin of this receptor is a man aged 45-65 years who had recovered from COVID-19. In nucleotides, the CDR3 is TGCGCCAGCAGTGACGGGGGGGGCCCTGCCGAGCAGTACTTC. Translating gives CASSDGGGPAEQYF.